The rows below give T cell receptor beta chains drawn from one sample of a study of long-term antiretroviral therapy in people with HIV. The data were produced by immunoSEQ multiplex PCR, yet TCRdb's version contains in-frame clones alone and is incomplete. The sample has roughly 15,000 clones; roughly 92% are singletons. Sequences were derived from unsorted PBMCs, sampled 0.6 years after starting antiretroviral therapy. The receptors shown here come from a woman between 35 and 50 years old with HIV. Both conserved end residues are part of each CDR3. A D gene is named only where the DNA matches it firmly. Some rows mark clone size as missing; the rest say once, few, many or name a class of expanded clone.

J gene	clone size	CDR3 length	D gene	V gene	CDR3 protein	CDR3 DNA
TRBJ2-5	-	15	-	TRBV7-2	CASSLAGGYQETQYF	TGTGCCAGCAGCTTAGCGGGGGGCTACCAAGAGACCCAGTACTTC
TRBJ1-1	-	14	TRBD1	TRBV7-9	CASRRDRENTEAFF	TGTGCCAGCAGAAGGGACAGGGAGAACACTGAAGCTTTCTTT
TRBJ2-1	-	16	TRBD2	TRBV11-3	CASSPKGLAGVNEQFF	TGTGCCAGCAGCCCTAAAGGACTAGCGGGGGTCAATGAGCAGTTCTTC
TRBJ1-5	-	15	TRBD1	TRBV19	CASSIPQGVRQPQHF	TGTGCCAGTAGTATCCCTCAGGGGGTTCGGCAGCCCCAGCATTTT
TRBJ1-4	once	12	-	TRBV4-3	CASSQGNEKLFF	TGCGCCAGCAGCCAGGGAAATGAAAAACTGTTTTTT
TRBJ2-3	-	15	TRBD2	TRBV5-6	CASSLYLAGTDTQYF	TGTGCCAGCAGCTTATACTTAGCGGGGACAGATACGCAGTATTTT
TRBJ1-4	-	15	TRBD1	TRBV6-5	CASSPTGQNNEKLFF	TGTGCCAGCAGTCCAACGGGACAGAATAATGAAAAACTGTTTTTT
TRBJ2-7	-	14	TRBD1	TRBV29-1	CSAVRDRGSYEQYF	TGCAGCGCGGTGAGGGACAGGGGATCCTACGAGCAGTACTTC
TRBJ2-1	-	15	-	TRBV14	CASSTTGTSLGEQFF	TGTGCCAGCAGCACCACCGGGACATCCCTGGGTGAGCAGTTCTTC
TRBJ2-2	-	15	TRBD1	TRBV5-4	CASSRTGANTGELFF	TGTGCCAGCAGCAGGACAGGGGCCAACACCGGGGAGCTGTTTTTT
TRBJ2-2	-	16	TRBD1	TRBV7-2	CASSTVQGAGTGELFF	TGTGCCAGCAGCACCGTACAGGGGGCAGGAACCGGGGAGCTGTTTTTT
TRBJ1-6	few	11	-	TRBV20-1	CSADRQGIIHF	TGCAGTGCGGACCGACAAGGGATTATCCACTTT
TRBJ1-1	-	13	-	TRBV7-9	CASSPDSNTEAFF	TGTGCCAGCAGCCCGGACAGCAACACTGAAGCTTTCTTT
TRBJ1-5	-	17	-	TRBV4-1	CASTSSVAMAGNQPQHF	TGCGCCAGCACCTCTTCAGTGGCCATGGCAGGCAATCAGCCCCAGCATTTT
TRBJ1-3	-	16	-	TRBV30	CAWSEINGYSGNTIYF	TGTGCCTGGAGTGAAATAAACGGCTACTCTGGAAACACCATATATTTT
TRBJ2-6	-	17	TRBD2	TRBV29-1	CSVEVLAGEPGANVLTF	TGCAGCGTTGAAGTGTTAGCGGGGGAACCTGGGGCCAACGTCCTGACTTTC
TRBJ2-7	-	11	-	TRBV5-6	CASSGSYEQYF	TGTGCCAGCAGCGGTTCCTACGAGCAGTACTTC
TRBJ1-6	-	15	TRBD1	TRBV4-3	CASSRGQGAFSPLHF	TGCGCCAGCAGCCGGGGACAGGGGGCTTTTTCACCCCTCCACTTT
TRBJ1-5	-	13	-	TRBV10-3	CAIRGTGDQPQHF	TGTGCCATCAGGGGAACAGGTGATCAGCCCCAGCATTTT
TRBJ2-3	-	14	TRBD1	TRBV30	CAWSLGQSTDTQYF	TGTGCCTGGAGTCTGGGACAGAGCACAGATACGCAGTATTTT
TRBJ2-3	-	14	-	TRBV6-6	CASRRGAFTDTQYF	TGTGCCAGCAGGAGGGGGGCCTTCACAGATACGCAGTATTTT
TRBJ1-2	once	14	-	TRBV2	CASSERQTNYGYTF	TGTGCCAGCAGTGAAAGGCAAACCAACTATGGCTACACCTTC